This TCR beta chain was observed in a study of cytomegalovirus exposure and HLA in healthy donors. The trim removed 5 bases at V and 3 bases at J, leaving 6 bases unmatched. Germline V gives CDR1 SNHLY, CDR2 FYNNEI. There are 16 residues in the CDR3. Clones were sequenced by immunoSEQ multiplex PCR, and TCRdb holds only the in-frame ones, with some missing. Of 160,000 or so clones in the sample, around nine tenths were seen once. The chain recombines TRBV2 with TRBJ2-5; 13 nucleotides line up with TRBD2. Material for sequencing was PBMCs. The receptor's source is a man aged 18 to 35 in good health and CMV-seronegative. CDR3 sequence reads: CASSPGTSGTKETQYF. As DNA, the CDR3 is TGTGCCAGCAGTCCCGGGACTAGCGGGACCAAAGAGACCCAGTACTTC.